The 31 T cell receptor beta chains below all came from one sample that was sequenced in a study of blood T cell repertoires in COVID-19. The table came from immunoSEQ multiplex PCR; TCRdb's copy has only in-frame clones and leaves some out. The table includes about 47,000 clones, around 86% detected once. The sample taken for sequencing was peripheral blood. These receptor sequences come from an older man with active COVID-19.

CDR3 sequence reads: CSVGTGAEQYF. The CDR3 nucleotides are TGCAGCGTGGGCACAGGGGCCGAGCAGTACTTC. This sequence joins TRBV29-1 and TRBJ2-7, with 7 bases fitting TRBD1. The CDR3 spans 11 residues. Germline-derived CDR1 and CDR2 are SQVTM and ANQGSEA. V shed 6 bases, J shed 6 bases, and the junction held 5 bases outside the gene matches.

V and J are TRBV5-6 and TRBJ2-7; 10 positions agree with TRBD1. This CDR3 spans 16 amino acids. CDR1 and CDR2 from the germline V gene are SGHDT and YYEEEE. The ends lost 4 bases at V and 5 bases at J; junction bases unmatched: 12. The CDR3 loop is CASSTVRDRGAHEQYF. Written as DNA, the CDR3 is TGTGCCAGCAGCACCGTCCGGGACAGGGGTGCCCACGAGCAGTACTTC.

V is TRBV7-9 and J is TRBJ2-1; a possible D gene is TRBD1 (5 bases). Germline V gene sequence: CDR1 SEHNR, CDR2 FQNEAQ (reference sequence). Trimming left V 6 bases short and J 10 bases short, with 16 bases between. CDR3 size: 13 residues. This CDR3 is CASSKDSLGEQFF. CDR3 sequence (DNA): TGTGCCAGCAGTAAAGACAGCCTTGGCGAGCAGTTCTTC.

The count of this clone is one. This chain uses TRBV5-1 with TRBJ2-1, with 8 bases lining up with TRBD1. Germline CDR1 and CDR2: SGHRS and YFSETQ. Trimming at V came to 2 bases and at J to 2 bases, leaving 3 bases not matched to a gene. CDR3 length: 15 residues. The CDR3 coding sequence is TGCGCCAGCAGCTTTGAGGACAGGGCCTACAATGAGCAGTTCTTC. Translation gives CASSFEDRAYNEQFF.

The chain employs TRBV7-3 and TRBJ2-3; TRBD2 matches 8 bases. Germline V gene data show CDR1 as SGHTA and CDR2 as FQGTGA. Trimming cost V 5 bases and J 0 bases; bases outside gene matches: 7. The CDR3 covers 16 residues. CDR3 sequence reads: CASSPGGVASTDTQYF. The CDR3 nucleotides are TGTGCCAGCAGCCCCGGGGGGGTCGCTAGCACAGATACGCAGTATTTT.

The chain employs TRBV9 and TRBJ2-5; D remains unclear. This CDR3 region has 15 residues. V dropped 2 bases and J dropped 1 base, with 12 bases sitting between them. Germline CDR1 and CDR2: SGDLS and YYNGEE. CDR3 DNA: TGTGCCAGCAGCGTTAGTCTTGGTTCCCAAGAGACCCAGTACTTC. Residues: CASSVSLGSQETQYF.

The chain has TRBV6-6 and TRBJ1-5; D possibly corresponds to TRBD1 (5 bases). This CDR3 is 13 amino acids long. Germline CDR1 is MNHNY and CDR2 is SVGAGI (reference sequence). Trimming left V 9 bases short and J 0 bases short, with 9 bases between. This CDR3 reads CASKDISNQPQHF. In DNA, the CDR3 is TGTGCCAGTAAGGACATTAGCAATCAGCCCCAGCATTTT.

This chain uses TRBV3-1 (or the pseudogene TRBV3-2) with TRBJ1-1, with 7 bases aligning to TRBD1. The CDR3 is 14 residues long. The junction had 7 bases not matched to a gene; V was cut back by 2 bases and J by 7 bases. Germline CDR1 and CDR2: LGHDT and YNNKEL (reference sequence). DNA for the CDR3: TGTGCCAGCAGCCAACGAGGGGGCAACGGTGAAGCTTTCTTT. Its protein product is CASSQRGGNGEAFF.

This clone appeared a single time. The chain is built from TRBV3-1 (or the pseudogene TRBV3-2) and TRBJ2-3, with D possibly TRBD2 on 6 matching bases. The germline gives CDR1 LGHDT, CDR2 YNNKEL (reference sequence). V lost 6 bases and J lost 6, with 22 bases in between. The CDR3 consists of 16 residues. CDR3 DNA sequence: TGTGCCAGCAGGCGTACTGGGACTGACCTTGGGGATACGCAGTATTTT. Translating it yields CASRRTGTDLGDTQYF.

The rearrangement links TRBV7-9 to TRBJ1-2; no firm D call. CDR3 length equals 15 residues. V lost 1 base and J 1 base, leaving 10 bases between the germline ends. Germline V gene data show CDR1 as SEHNR and CDR2 as FQNEAQ (reference sequence). CDR3 residues: CASSLVRYINYGYTF. Written as DNA, the CDR3 is TGTGCCAGCAGCTTAGTCCGATACATTAACTATGGCTACACCTTC.

V usage is TRBV27 and J usage is TRBJ1-6; 12 nucleotides line up with TRBD1. The ends lost 3 bases at V and 7 bases at J; junction bases unmatched: 4. The germline V gene has CDR1 MNHEY and CDR2 SMNVEV (reference sequence). The CDR3 covers 16 residues. CDR3 DNA sequence: TGTGCCAGCAGTTTGGGGACAGGGGGCTCAAATTCACCCCTCCACTTT. Protein product: CASSLGTGGSNSPLHF.

CDR3 amino acids: CASSAGAGHLTGELFF. Here the CDR3 DNA reads TGTGCCAGCAGCGCGGGGGCGGGACACCTCACCGGGGAGCTGTTTTTT. The chain combines TRBV5-6 with TRBJ2-2, with D perhaps matching TRBD2 (7 bases). With 4 bases removed from V and 4 bases from J, the gap between germline ends came to 17 bases. This CDR3 has 16 amino acids. Germline V lookup: CDR1 SGHDT, CDR2 YYEEEE.

Points on this clone: Other DNA sequences within the sample encode an identical CDR3. The gene calls are TRBV5-1 and TRBJ2-5; 9 bases line up with TRBD1. The junction had 2 bases not matched to a gene; V was cut back by 1 base and J by 4 bases. CDR3 length: 14 residues. Germline loops: CDR1 SGHRS, CDR2 YFSETQ. DNA of the CDR3: TGCGCCAGCAGCTTGACAGGGGGCAGAGAGACCCAGTACTTC. Translated: CASSLTGGRETQYF. Full variable domain (outside the CDR3, taken from reference TRBV5-1 and TRBJ2-5): KAGVTQTPRYLIKTRGQQVTLSCSPISGHRSVSWYQQTPGQGLQFLFEYFSETQRNKGNFPGRFSGRQFSNSRSEMNVSTLELGDSALYLCASSLTGGRETQYFGPGTRLLVL.

This clone showed up just a few times. One end of the junction is discordant with germline, which a read error may explain. This rearrangement joins TRBV7-8 to TRBJ2-1; 7 bases fit TRBD1. The length of the CDR3 is 14 residues. From germline, CDR1 is SGHVS and CDR2 FQNEAQ. CDR3 in amino acids: CASSLVGSTGLGIF. The CDR3 DNA sequence: TGTGCCAGCAGCTTAGTAGGATCGACAGGGTTGGGGATCTTC.

This chain connects TRBV2 to TRBJ1-2; no clear D. Germline CDR1 and CDR2: SNHLY and FYNNEI. The CDR3 has 14 amino acids. Between the trimmed V and J ends, which lost 9 bases and 4 bases, there was a span of 18 bases. This chain's CDR3 is CARSILGSSYGYTF. In nucleotides, the CDR3 is TGTGCCAGAAGCATACTAGGGTCCAGCTATGGCTACACCTTC.

V and J are TRBV19 and TRBJ1-5; D is possibly TRBD1 (5 bases). This CDR3 is built from 14 residues. Per germline, CDR1 LNHDA and CDR2 SQIVND (reference sequence). With 7 bases removed from V and 5 bases from J, the gap between germline ends came to 15 bases. CDR3 protein: CASKGLGQDQPQHF. As DNA, the CDR3 is TGTGCCAGTAAGGGACTAGGGCAAGATCAGCCCCAGCATTTT.

This chain connects TRBV28 to TRBJ2-3, with TRBD2 matching over 8 bases. From germline, CDR1 is MDHEN and CDR2 SYDVKM. There are 14 residues in the CDR3. After removal of 6 bases from V and 1 base from J, the junction contained 3 bases not matched to a gene. As DNA, the CDR3 is TGTGCCAGCAGCGCGGGGGGTGGCACAGATACGCAGTATTTT. Its translation is CASSAGGGTDTQYF.

The gene calls are TRBV5-5 and TRBJ1-6, with 8 bases that match TRBD1. V was clipped by 5 bases and J by 6 bases; unmatched bases: 10. The CDR3 is 16 amino acids. Germline values: CDR1 SGHKS, CDR2 YYEKEE (reference sequence). CDR3 DNA: TGTGCCAGCAGTCCGGGCGGGACAGGAGTTAATTCACCCCTCCACTTT. As protein: CASSPGGTGVNSPLHF. Looking up the rest from reference TRBV5-5 and TRBJ1-6 gives the full variable domain: DAGVTQSPTHLIKTRGQQVTLRCSPISGHKSVSWYQQVLGQGPQFIFQYYEKEERGRGNFPDRFSARQFPNYSSELNVNALLLGDSALYLCASSPGGTGVNSPLHFGNGTRLTVT.

This clone has just one count. This rearrangement joins TRBV6-1 to TRBJ1-2; D uncertain. This CDR3 has 15 residues. Germline values: CDR1 MNHNS, CDR2 SASEGT. Trimming pared 2 bases from V and 0 bases from J, leaving 10 bases between. CDR3 sequence reads: CASSELGLSNYGYTF. CDR3 DNA sequence: TGTGCCAGCAGTGAATTAGGACTCTCTAACTATGGCTACACCTTC.

This clone was seen a few times. The rearrangement uses TRBV2 and TRBJ1-3, with a weak D call TRBD1 (6 bases). Germline V gene sequence: CDR1 SNHLY, CDR2 FYNNEI. V lost 9 bases and J 0 bases, leaving 15 bases between the germline ends. The CDR3 loop spans 15 amino acids. This chain's CDR3 is CASYSGQSSGNTIYF. The CDR3 nucleotides read TGTGCCAGTTACTCTGGACAGAGCTCTGGAAACACCATATATTTT.

The chain links TRBV19 to TRBJ1-3; D ambiguous. Germline V CDR1 and CDR2: LNHDA, SQIVND (reference sequence). The ends were cut back, 3 bases at V and 2 bases at J, with 14 bases in the middle. The CDR3 totals 16 residues. The CDR3, as DNA: TGTGCCAGTAGTATCCCGCGGCGAGCAGCTGGAAACACCATATATTTT. Translating gives CASSIPRRAAGNTIYF.

The V and J genes are TRBV3-1 (or the pseudogene TRBV3-2) and TRBJ2-7; D call uncertain. Trimming stripped 4 bases from V and 6 bases from J, with 13 bases between. This CDR3 is built from 13 residues. The germline V gene encodes CDR1 LGHDT and CDR2 YNNKEL (reference sequence). The CDR3 sequence is CASSPSLVAEQYF. The CDR3 DNA sequence: TGTGCCAGCAGCCCCTCATTGGTGGCCGAGCAGTACTTC.

Comment on this clone: The sample has other DNA sequences that encode this CDR3 too. V gene TRBV3-1 (or the pseudogene TRBV3-2) combines with J gene TRBJ2-7; 8 bases align to TRBD1. The ends lost 1 base at V and 3 bases at J; junction bases unmatched: 2. Germline assignment: CDR1 LGHDT and CDR2 YNNKEL (reference sequence). The CDR3 is made up of 14 amino acids. This chain's CDR3 is CASSQAGGSYEQYF. The CDR3 nucleotides are TGTGCCAGCAGCCAAGCAGGGGGCAGCTACGAGCAGTACTTC.

The chain couples TRBV7-8 to TRBJ2-1; perhaps TRBD1 as D (5 bases). Germline lookup yields CDR1 SGHVS and CDR2 FQNEAQ. V lost 11 bases to trimming and J lost 0 bases, with 14 bases between them. This CDR3 contains 14 residues. The CDR3 DNA follows: TGTGCCGGAAACAGGTTTAGCTCCTACAATGAGCAGTTCTTC. Translated: CAGNRFSSYNEQFF.

The chain is built from TRBV4-2 and TRBJ2-7, with 9 bases identical to TRBD2. The CDR3 is 16 amino acids. Germline V gene lookup returns CDR1 LGHNA and CDR2 YNFKEQ. V lost 0 bases and J lost 6; bases outside the gene matches: 9. CDR3 sequence reads: CASSQDRGLAVPEQYF. The CDR3 bases are TGTGCCAGCAGCCAAGACCGGGGACTAGCAGTTCCCGAGCAGTACTTC.

The chain carries TRBV4-2 and TRBJ2-3; 10 bases are a match to TRBD1. This CDR3 has 15 amino acids. Germline V lookup: CDR1 LGHNA, CDR2 YNFKEQ. The trim removed 5 bases at V and 5 bases at J, leaving 7 bases unmatched. CDR3 loop: CASSNQGQGIDTQYF. In nucleotides, the CDR3 is TGTGCCAGCAGCAACCAGGGACAGGGGATAGATACGCAGTATTTT.

The V and J genes are TRBV30 and TRBJ2-3; the D gene is possibly TRBD1 (5 bases). V lost 1 base and J 1 base, leaving 15 bases between the germline ends. This CDR3 is 16 amino acids long. The germline gives CDR1 GTSNPN, CDR2 SVGIG (reference sequence). CDR3 loop: CAWSAGQGRGTDTQYF. CDR3 nucleotide sequence: TGTGCCTGGAGTGCCGGGCAGGGAAGAGGCACAGATACGCAGTATTTT.

The chain recombines TRBV6-2 or TRBV6-3 with TRBJ2-7; D perhaps matches TRBD2 (6 bases). Looked up from germline, CDR1 is MNHEY and CDR2 is SVGEGT. The CDR3 is 14 residues long. Trimming pared 2 bases from V and 4 bases from J, leaving 12 bases between. CDR3 in DNA: TGTGCCAGCAGTTACGTGGGAGGCGGGTACGAGCAGTACTTC. Translated: CASSYVGGGYEQYF.

The chain recombines TRBV2 with TRBJ1-2; perhaps TRBD1 as D (5 bases). Per germline, CDR1 SNHLY and CDR2 FYNNEI. The CDR3 consists of 17 residues. V was shortened by 7 bases and J by 5 bases, with 26 bases between the two germline ends. The CDR3 is CASTVHTGTRRGYGYTF. DNA for the CDR3: TGTGCCAGCACCGTCCACACCGGGACTCGAAGGGGATATGGCTACACCTTC.

This clone has more than one count but fewer than ten. This chain connects TRBV4-1 to TRBJ1-2, with TRBD1 matching 10 bases. J lost 4 bases, V lost 0 bases, and 5 bases had no gene match. Germline V gives CDR1 MGHRA, CDR2 YSYEKL. The CDR3 spans 16 residues. CDR3 residues: CASSQDLGTGVYGYTF. The CDR3 DNA follows: TGCGCCAGCAGCCAAGATTTGGGGACAGGGGTCTATGGCTACACCTTC.

This chain connects TRBV30 to TRBJ1-6; D gene unclear. The V end was cut by 2 bases, the J end by 0 bases, with 14 bases between. Germline CDR1 reads GTSNPN; CDR2 reads SVGIG (reference sequence). The CDR3 spans 17 residues. CDR3 residues: CAWSTPLEFSYNSPLHF. CDR3 DNA: TGTGCCTGGAGTACACCACTAGAGTTCTCCTATAATTCACCCCTCCACTTT. The variable domain in full, with the rest retrieved from reference TRBV30 and TRBJ1-6, is SQTIHQWPATLVQPVGSPLSLECTVEGTSNPNLYWYRQAAGRGLQLLFYSVGIGQISSEVPQNLSASRPQDRQFILSSKKLLLSDSGFYLCAWSTPLEFSYNSPLHFGNGTRLTVT.